The following is a T cell receptor beta chain sequence with its context. The antigen is not known. An Oncomine TCR Beta short-read assay was used to sequence the DNA from cultured CD4+ T cells. Genomic DNA from cultured CD4+ T cells was extracted. TCRdb called the PCR reads again in MiXCR, with one record for every CDR3 protein. The sample holds some 15,000 distinct CDR3 sequences; about half are singletons and the top ten take roughly 12%. The sample originates from a study of vaccination and CD4 T cells after COVID-19. Looking at the study overall: Samples were taken after vaccination, a median of about 79 days after dose two, with a range of 14 to 241.

The germline V gene encodes CDR1 MDHEN and CDR2 SYDVKM. Trimming pared 5 bases from V and 6 bases from J, leaving 16 bases between. This CDR3 contains 14 residues. Treatment in this sample: approximately 11-day PBMC culture with coronavirus spike peptide pools or control peptides (ViraFEST assay). The sample comprised CD4+ T cells from blood, cultured in vitro. This sequence originates from a human donor who had recovered from COVID-19. The chain recombines TRBV28 with TRBJ2-5; the D call may be TRBD1 or TRBD2 (6 bases each). CDR3 amino acids: CASSGYRDFQTQYF. CDR3 DNA: TGTGCCAGCAGTGGTTACAGGGACTTCCAGACCCAGTACTTC.